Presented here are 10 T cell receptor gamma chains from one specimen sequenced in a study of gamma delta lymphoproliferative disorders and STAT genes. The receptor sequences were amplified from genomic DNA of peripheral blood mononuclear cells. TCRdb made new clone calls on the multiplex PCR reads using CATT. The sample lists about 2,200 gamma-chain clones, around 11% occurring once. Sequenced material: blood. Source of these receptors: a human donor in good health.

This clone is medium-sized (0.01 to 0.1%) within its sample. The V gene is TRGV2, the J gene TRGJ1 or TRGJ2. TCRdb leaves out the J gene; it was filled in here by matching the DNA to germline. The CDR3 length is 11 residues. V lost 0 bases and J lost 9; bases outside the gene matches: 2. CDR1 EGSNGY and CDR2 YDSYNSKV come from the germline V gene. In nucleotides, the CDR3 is TGTGCCACCTGGGACGGGCTTAAGAAACTCTTT. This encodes CATWDGLKKLF.

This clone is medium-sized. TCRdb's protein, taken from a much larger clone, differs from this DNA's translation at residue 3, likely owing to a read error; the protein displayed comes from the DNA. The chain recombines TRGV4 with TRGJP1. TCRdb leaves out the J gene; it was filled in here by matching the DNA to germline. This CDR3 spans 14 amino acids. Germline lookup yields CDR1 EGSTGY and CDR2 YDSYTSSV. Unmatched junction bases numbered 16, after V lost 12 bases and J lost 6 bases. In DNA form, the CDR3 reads TGTGCCGCCCCCTTGGATTTTGCTGGTTGGTTCAAGATATTT. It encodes CAAPLDFAGWFKIF.

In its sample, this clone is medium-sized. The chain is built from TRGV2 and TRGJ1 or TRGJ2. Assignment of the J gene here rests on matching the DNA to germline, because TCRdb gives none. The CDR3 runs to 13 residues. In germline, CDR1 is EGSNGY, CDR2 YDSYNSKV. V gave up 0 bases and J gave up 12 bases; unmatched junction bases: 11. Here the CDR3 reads CATWDGPGPRKLF. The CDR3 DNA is TGTGCCACCTGGGACGGGCCCGGTCCTCGGAAACTCTTT.

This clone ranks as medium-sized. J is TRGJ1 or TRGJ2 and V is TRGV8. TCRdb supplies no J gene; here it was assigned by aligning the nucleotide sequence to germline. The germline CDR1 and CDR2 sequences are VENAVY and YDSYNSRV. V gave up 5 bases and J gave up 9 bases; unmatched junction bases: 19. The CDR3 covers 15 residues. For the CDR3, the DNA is TGTGCCACCTGGGTCCAGGGTGTTGGGGCCTTTAAGAAACTCTTT. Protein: CATWVQGVGAFKKLF.

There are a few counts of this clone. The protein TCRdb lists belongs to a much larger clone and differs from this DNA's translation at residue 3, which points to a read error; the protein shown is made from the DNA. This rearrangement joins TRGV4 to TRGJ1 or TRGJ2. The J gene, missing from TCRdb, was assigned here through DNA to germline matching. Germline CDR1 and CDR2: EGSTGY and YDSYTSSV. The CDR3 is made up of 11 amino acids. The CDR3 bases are TGTGCCATCTGGGATGGGCACGGGAAACTCTTT. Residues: CAIWDGHGKLF.

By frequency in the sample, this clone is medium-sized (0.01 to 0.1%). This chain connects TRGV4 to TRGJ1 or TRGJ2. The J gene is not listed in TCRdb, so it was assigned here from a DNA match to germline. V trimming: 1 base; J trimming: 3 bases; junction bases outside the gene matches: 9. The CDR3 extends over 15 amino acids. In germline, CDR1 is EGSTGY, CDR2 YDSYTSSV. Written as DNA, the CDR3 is TGTGCCACCTGGGATGGCACCGGGACTTATTATAAGAAACTCTTT. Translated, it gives CATWDGTGTYYKKLF.

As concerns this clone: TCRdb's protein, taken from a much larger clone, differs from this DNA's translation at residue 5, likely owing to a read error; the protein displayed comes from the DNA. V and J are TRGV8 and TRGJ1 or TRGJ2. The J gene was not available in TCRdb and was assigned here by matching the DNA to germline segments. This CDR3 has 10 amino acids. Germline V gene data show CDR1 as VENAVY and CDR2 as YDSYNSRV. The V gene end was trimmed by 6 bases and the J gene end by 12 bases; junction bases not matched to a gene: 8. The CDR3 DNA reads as TGTGCCACCTGGAATCTAGTGAAACTCTTT. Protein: CATWNLVKLF.

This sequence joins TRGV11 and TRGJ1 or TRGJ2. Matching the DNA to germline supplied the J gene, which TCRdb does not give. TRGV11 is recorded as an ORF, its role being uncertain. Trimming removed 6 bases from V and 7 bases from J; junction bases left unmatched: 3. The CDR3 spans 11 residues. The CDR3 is CACWIDYKKLF. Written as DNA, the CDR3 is TGTGCCTGCTGGATTGACTATAAGAAACTCTTT.

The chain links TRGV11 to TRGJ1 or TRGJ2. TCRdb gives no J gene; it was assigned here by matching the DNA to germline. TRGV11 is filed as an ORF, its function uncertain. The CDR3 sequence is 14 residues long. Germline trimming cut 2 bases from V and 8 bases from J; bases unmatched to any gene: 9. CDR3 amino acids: CACWIRLMGDKKLF. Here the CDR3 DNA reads TGTGCCTGCTGGATTAGGCTGATGGGGGATAAGAAACTCTTT.

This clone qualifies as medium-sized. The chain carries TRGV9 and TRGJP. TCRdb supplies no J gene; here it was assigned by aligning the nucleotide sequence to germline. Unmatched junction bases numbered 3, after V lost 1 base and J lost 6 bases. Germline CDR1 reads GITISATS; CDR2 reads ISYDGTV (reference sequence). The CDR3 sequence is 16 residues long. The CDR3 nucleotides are TGTGCCTTGTGGGAGGTCGCAGAGTTGGGCAAAAAAATCAAGGTATTT. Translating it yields CALWEVAELGKKIKVF.